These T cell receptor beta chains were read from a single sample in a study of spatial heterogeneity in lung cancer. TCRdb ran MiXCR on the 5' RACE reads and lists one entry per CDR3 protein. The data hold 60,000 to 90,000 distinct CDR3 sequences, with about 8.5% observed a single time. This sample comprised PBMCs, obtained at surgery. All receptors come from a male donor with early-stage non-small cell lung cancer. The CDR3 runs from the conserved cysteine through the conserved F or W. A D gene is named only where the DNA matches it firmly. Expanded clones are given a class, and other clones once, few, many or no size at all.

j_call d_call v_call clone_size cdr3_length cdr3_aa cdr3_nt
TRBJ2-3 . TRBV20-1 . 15 CSAARSGTSTDTQYF TGCAGTGCTGCCCGTTCCGGTACTAGCACAGATACGCAGTATTTT
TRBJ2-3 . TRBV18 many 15 CASSPMRGTADTQYF TGTGCCAGCTCACCAATGCGGGGAACTGCAGATACGCAGTATTTT
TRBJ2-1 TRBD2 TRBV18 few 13 CASSAGGINEQFF TGTGCCAGCTCAGCGGGGGGCATCAATGAGCAGTTCTTC
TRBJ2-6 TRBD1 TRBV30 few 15 CACSQGWSGANVLTF TGTGCCTGCTCACAGGGGTGGTCTGGGGCCAACGTCCTGACTTTC
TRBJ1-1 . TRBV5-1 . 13 CASSSGPSGHAFF TGCGCCAGCAGCTCGGGCCCATCGGGGCACGCTTTCTTT
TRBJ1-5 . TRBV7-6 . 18 CASSPTPLGGAGNQPQHF TGTGCCAGCAGCCCGACCCCTCTAGGGGGGGCTGGAAATCAGCCCCAGCATTTT
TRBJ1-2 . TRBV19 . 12 CASSGGGLGYTF TGTGCCAGTAGTGGCGGAGGGCTCGGCTACACCTTC
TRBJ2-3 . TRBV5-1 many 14 CASSLADRTDTQYF TGCGCCAGCAGCTTGGCTGACAGAACAGATACGCAGTATTTT
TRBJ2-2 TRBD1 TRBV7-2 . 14 CASSRGTGGGELFF TGTGCCAGCAGCCGTGGTACAGGGGGCGGGGAGCTGTTTTTT
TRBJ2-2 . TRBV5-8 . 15 CASNPGLLDTGELFF TGTGCCAGCAACCCGGGACTCTTAGACACCGGGGAGCTGTTTTTT
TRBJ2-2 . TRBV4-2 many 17 CASSPLGRTARAGELFF TGTGCCAGCAGCCCGTTGGGGCGGACAGCTCGGGCCGGGGAGCTGTTTTTT
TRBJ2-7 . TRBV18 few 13 CASSPGTLHEQYF TGTGCCAGCTCACCCGGGACTCTCCACGAGCAGTACTTC
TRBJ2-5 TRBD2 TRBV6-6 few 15 CASSPQSGSGETQYF TGTGCCAGCAGCCCCCAGAGCGGGAGTGGGGAGACCCAGTACTTC
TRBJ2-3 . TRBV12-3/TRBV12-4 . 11 CASRQGDTQYF TGTGCCAGCAGGCAGGGAGATACGCAGTATTTT